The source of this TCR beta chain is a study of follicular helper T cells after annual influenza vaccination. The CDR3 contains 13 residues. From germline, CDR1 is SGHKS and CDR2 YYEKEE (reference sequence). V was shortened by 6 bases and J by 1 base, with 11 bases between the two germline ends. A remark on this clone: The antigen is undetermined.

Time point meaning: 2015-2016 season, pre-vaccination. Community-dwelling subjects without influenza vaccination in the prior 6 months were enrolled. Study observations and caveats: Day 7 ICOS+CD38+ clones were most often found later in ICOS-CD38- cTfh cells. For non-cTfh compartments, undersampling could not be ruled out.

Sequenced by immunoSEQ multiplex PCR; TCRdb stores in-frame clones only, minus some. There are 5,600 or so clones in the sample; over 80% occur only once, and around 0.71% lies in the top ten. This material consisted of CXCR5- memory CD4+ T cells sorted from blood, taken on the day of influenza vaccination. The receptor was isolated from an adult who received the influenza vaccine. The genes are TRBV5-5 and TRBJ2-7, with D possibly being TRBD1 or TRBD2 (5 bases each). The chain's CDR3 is CASTLRGSYEQYF. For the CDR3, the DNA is TGTGCCAGCACCCTGAGGGGTTCCTACGAGCAGTACTTC.